The 25 T cell receptor beta chains in this list originate from one sample, sequenced in a study of blood T cell repertoires in COVID-19. Method: immunoSEQ multiplex PCR; TCRdb's copy keeps in-frame clones and lacks some. Of 150,000 to 200,000 clones in the sample, around 81% were seen once. Material: peripheral blood. The receptors derive from a woman older than 75 with COVID-19, enrolled during active disease.

V usage is TRBV19 and J usage is TRBJ2-5; TRBD2 aligns across 11 bases. CDR3 size: 20 residues. Germline values: CDR1 LNHDA, CDR2 SQIVND (reference sequence). The V gene end was trimmed by 5 bases and the J gene end by 3 bases; junction bases not matched to a gene: 20. CDR3: CASSAFQGPPGLAAKETQYF. CDR3 sequence (DNA): TGTGCCAGTAGTGCCTTCCAGGGCCCTCCGGGACTAGCGGCCAAAGAGACCCAGTACTTC.

CDR3 in amino acids: CASKPGGAGEQFF. CDR3 DNA: TGTGCCAGCAAACCCGGGGGGGCAGGAGAGCAGTTCTTC. The chain employs TRBV12-3 or TRBV12-4 and TRBJ2-1; TRBD2 agrees at 8 bases. The CDR3 covers 13 residues. Losses at the gene ends were 7 bases for V and 10 bases for J; bases not matched to a gene: 9.

The V gene is TRBV7-2, the J gene TRBJ2-1; weak D call: TRBD1 (7 bases). The germline V and J ends were trimmed by 4 bases and 12 bases, with 16 bases remaining between them. The CDR3 runs 13 residues. Per germline, CDR1 SGHTA and CDR2 FQGNSA. The CDR3: CASSSTGRSGQFF. The CDR3, as DNA: TGTGCCAGCAGCTCGACAGGGAGGAGTGGGCAGTTCTTC.

This clone has only a few counts. The rearrangement links TRBV2 to TRBJ1-5, with a weak D call TRBD1 (5 bases). Trimming pared 5 bases from V and 1 base from J, leaving 12 bases between. The CDR3 loop spans 15 amino acids. The germline CDR1 and CDR2 sequences are SNHLY and FYNNEI. CDR3 protein: CASSKTGGSNQPQHF. DNA for the CDR3: TGTGCCAGCAGTAAAACGGGGGGGAGCAATCAGCCCCAGCATTTT.

This clone was detected only a few times. The chain is built from TRBV2 and TRBJ2-7; 7 bases are shared with TRBD2. This CDR3 contains 15 residues. Germline V gives CDR1 SNHLY, CDR2 FYNNEI. Trimming cost V 6 bases and J 3 bases; bases outside gene matches: 11. Here the CDR3 DNA reads TGTGCCAGCAGCAGAGGGGACTATTCACTCTACGAGCAGTACTTC. Amino acids: CASSRGDYSLYEQYF.

The chain uses TRBV2 and TRBJ2-3, with TRBD2 matching over 7 bases. V trimming: 7 bases; J trimming: 0 bases; junction bases outside the gene matches: 1. CDR1 is SNHLY, CDR2 FYNNEI, per germline. The CDR3 extends over 13 amino acids. DNA of the CDR3: TGTGCCAGCAAAGCGGGGAGCACAGATACGCAGTATTTT. This translates into CASKAGSTDTQYF.

The chain recombines TRBV2 with TRBJ2-3, with 8 bases lining up with TRBD1. The junction had 6 bases not matched to a gene; V was cut back by 7 bases and J by 3 bases. The CDR3 sequence is 14 residues long. Germline-derived CDR1 and CDR2 are SNHLY and FYNNEI. The CDR3 DNA follows: TGTGCCAGCACTGGACAGGGATGGACAGATACGCAGTATTTT. Residues: CASTGQGWTDTQYF.

The genes are TRBV3-1 (or the pseudogene TRBV3-2) and TRBJ1-1, with TRBD1 as a possible D gene (6 bases). The CDR3 consists of 15 residues. The V end was cut by 3 bases, the J end by 9 bases, with 20 bases between. Germline V lookup: CDR1 LGHDT, CDR2 YNNKEL (reference sequence). The DNA of the CDR3 is TGTGCCAGCAGCCATGTCTCCGGGACACGTGAGAAAGCTTTCTTT. It translates to CASSHVSGTREKAFF.

This clone appeared once. The chain has TRBV5-1 and TRBJ2-2, with 15 bases that match TRBD2. The CDR3 spans 18 residues. The germline V gene encodes CDR1 SGHRS and CDR2 YFSETQ. Trimming removed 4 bases from V and 7 bases from J; junction bases left unmatched: 11. Written as DNA, the CDR3 is TGCGCCAGCAGCCAAGTCGGACTAGCGGGAGGGCCAAGCGGGGAGCTGTTTTTT. Translated: CASSQVGLAGGPSGELFF.

This clone occurred a few times. V gene TRBV19 combines with J gene TRBJ1-5; possible D gene TRBD1, 6 bases. V dropped 6 bases and J dropped 4 bases, with 22 bases sitting between them. This CDR3 contains 17 residues. The germline V gene has CDR1 LNHDA and CDR2 SQIVND (reference sequence). Here the CDR3 DNA reads TGTGCCAGTAGCAGGGGCCCAGGGGTACGGGCGAATCAGCCCCAGCATTTT. It codes for CASSRGPGVRANQPQHF.

This clone was seen at least ten times. V usage is TRBV13 and J usage is TRBJ2-7; no clear D. V lost 2 bases and J 3 bases, leaving 8 bases between the germline ends. Germline V gene lookup returns CDR1 PRHDT and CDR2 FYEKMQ (reference sequence). This CDR3 is 13 amino acids long. CDR3 residues: CASSLTENYEQYF. The CDR3 DNA follows: TGTGCCAGCAGCTTAACGGAGAACTACGAGCAGTACTTC.

This clone was observed a single time. This chain connects TRBV28 to TRBJ1-3; 7 positions agree with TRBD1. The CDR3 extends over 14 amino acids. Germline V lookup: CDR1 MDHEN, CDR2 SYDVKM. Germline trimming cut 5 bases from V and 2 bases from J; bases unmatched to any gene: 3. CDR3 region: CASSRTGAGNTIYF. For the CDR3, the DNA is TGTGCCAGCAGTCGTACAGGGGCTGGAAACACCATATATTTT.

The gene calls are TRBV25-1 and TRBJ2-5, with D perhaps TRBD2 (7 bases). This CDR3 comprises 15 residues. The V gene lost 1 base and the J gene lost 0 bases, with 9 bases spanning the gap. Per germline, CDR1 MGHDK and CDR2 SYGVNS. The CDR3 DNA reads as TGTGCCAGCAGTGAATCGGGGGGCTACCAAGAGACCCAGTACTTC. Protein sequence: CASSESGGYQETQYF.

V usage is TRBV5-1 and J usage is TRBJ2-1; 7 bases match TRBD2. The CDR3 has 14 residues. CDR1 is SGHRS, CDR2 YFSETQ, per germline. V shed 3 bases, J shed 7 bases, and the junction held 7 bases outside the gene matches. CDR3 residues: CASSSGGSSNEQFF. Here the CDR3 DNA reads TGCGCCAGCAGCTCGGGGGGATCCTCAAATGAGCAGTTCTTC.

The chain carries TRBV11-3 and TRBJ1-3; no clear D gene. V shed 5 bases and J shed 4 bases, with 9 bases lying between them. Per germline, CDR1 SGHNT and CDR2 YENEEA. This CDR3 spans 13 amino acids. The CDR3 nucleotides are TGTGCCAGCAGCCCACCTACCGGAAACACCATATATTTT. It codes for CASSPPTGNTIYF.

The rearrangement uses TRBV7-2 and TRBJ2-5; perhaps TRBD2 as D (5 bases). CDR1 SGHTA and CDR2 FQGNSA come from the germline V gene. The CDR3 loop spans 15 amino acids. The V end was cut by 1 base, the J end by 5 bases, with 14 bases between. The CDR3 nucleotides are TGTGCCAGCAGCTTAGATTCCGCGGGCATTGAGACCCAGTACTTC. This sequence encodes CASSLDSAGIETQYF.

This chain uses TRBV30 with TRBJ1-3; tentative D call: TRBD1 (5 bases). CDR3 length: 13 residues. Per the germline V gene, CDR1 is GTSNPN and CDR2 is SVGIG (reference sequence). Trimming stripped 3 bases from V and 6 bases from J, with 12 bases between. This CDR3 is CAWRGRAINTIYF. The CDR3 nucleotides read TGTGCCTGGAGAGGCAGGGCTATAAACACCATATATTTT.

This rearrangement joins TRBV7-9 to TRBJ2-7; TRBD1 is a possible D gene (6 bases). This CDR3 comprises 14 residues. The V end was cut by 5 bases, the J end by 2 bases, with 13 bases between. Germline V gene data show CDR1 as SEHNR and CDR2 as FQNEAQ (reference sequence). This chain's CDR3 is CASSLSGHAYEQYF. For the CDR3, the DNA is TGTGCCAGCAGCCTGTCGGGACATGCCTACGAGCAGTACTTC.

About this clone itself: One end of the junction fails to match germline, which may point to a read error. This chain joins TRBV4-2 and TRBJ2-7, with TRBD2 as a possible D gene (6 bases). This CDR3 is built from 12 residues. CDR1 and CDR2 (germline): LGHNA, YNFKEQ. The CDR3 DNA reads TGTGCCAGCAGCCAACCGCGGGACTCCCCCCACTTC. This sequence encodes CASSQPRDSPHF.

The J gene is TRBJ1-1, the V gene TRBV5-1; D is unclear. V lost 2 bases and J 2 bases, leaving 10 bases between the germline ends. CDR3 length: 14 amino acids. Germline CDR1 and CDR2: SGHRS and YFSETQ. Here the CDR3 reads CASSFSAGNTEAFF. CDR3 sequence (DNA): TGCGCCAGCAGCTTCTCGGCGGGAAACACTGAAGCTTTCTTT.

The sample holds many counts of this clone. The chain combines TRBV24-1 with TRBJ2-7; D perhaps matches TRBD1 (6 bases). CDR3 length: 15 residues. CDR1 is KGHDR and CDR2 is SFDVKD in the germline V gene. Trimming shortened V by 2 bases and J by 3 bases, and 13 bases separated the two germline ends. The CDR3 sequence is CATSDSGAGGYEQYF. In DNA form, the CDR3 reads TGTGCCACCAGTGATTCAGGGGCGGGTGGCTACGAGCAGTACTTC.

This clone was picked up a small number of times. The chain carries TRBV5-1 and TRBJ2-2, with a possible D match to TRBD2 (6 bases). CDR1 SGHRS and CDR2 YFSETQ come from the germline V gene. The CDR3 spans 13 residues. Trimming removed 3 bases at V and 7 bases at J, with 10 bases between. CDR3: CASSSGERGELFF. As DNA, the CDR3 is TGCGCCAGCAGCTCGGGGGAGCGCGGGGAGCTGTTTTTT. Based on the CDR3 plus reference TRBV5-1 and TRBJ2-2, the full variable domain is KAGVTQTPRYLIKTRGQQVTLSCSPISGHRSVSWYQQTPGQGLQFLFEYFSETQRNKGNFPGRFSGRQFSNSRSEMNVSTLELGDSALYLCASSSGERGELFFGEGSRLTVL.

This chain connects TRBV11-2 to TRBJ2-1, with 8 bases aligning to TRBD2. There are 16 residues in the CDR3. Per germline, CDR1 SGHAT and CDR2 FQNNGV. The V gene end was trimmed by 1 base and the J gene end by 5 bases; junction bases not matched to a gene: 7. The CDR3 region has the DNA TGTGCCAGCAGCTTAGGTGGCGGGAGGAGGAACAATGAGCAGTTCTTC. Its protein product is CASSLGGGRRNNEQFF.

The V gene is TRBV11-2, the J gene TRBJ2-7; TRBD2 matches at 10 bases. J lost 1 base, V lost 5 bases, and 11 bases had no gene match. There are 17 residues in the CDR3. Germline-derived CDR1 and CDR2 are SGHAT and FQNNGV. CDR3 in DNA: TGTGCCAGCAGCGTCTATAGCGGGACTAGCGCGTCCTACGAGCAGTACTTC. Translation gives CASSVYSGTSASYEQYF.

The CDR3 DNA sequence: TGTGCCAGCTCACCAGGCGGTTCAATCGTTGAGCAGTTCTTC. Protein: CASSPGGSIVEQFF. The chain joins TRBV18 to TRBJ2-1; D unclear. This CDR3 has 14 amino acids. Per the germline V gene, CDR1 is KGHSH and CDR2 is LQKENI. Trimming removed 2 bases at V and 9 bases at J, with 14 bases between.